This T cell receptor (beta chain) was profiled in a study of T cells in Graves' hyperthyroidism and ophthalmopathy. CDR1 MDHEN and CDR2 SYDVKM come from the germline V gene. This CDR3 contains 15 residues. V was shortened by 4 bases and J by 1 base, with 13 bases between the two germline ends. Researchers amplified the TCR beta CDR3 regions from RNA transcripts. A set of HTBI primers served as the primers for a first-round RT-PCR of the TCR CDR3. TCRdb analysed the multiplex PCR reads with MiXCR anew, one entry per CDR3 protein. Here the sample spans 400,000 to 600,000 distinct CDR3 sequences, approximately 16% being singletons.

The clonotype comes from a woman in her thirties with Graves' ophthalmopathy. The specimen sequenced was blood. This rearrangement joins TRBV28 to TRBJ1-1; D might be TRBD1 (5 bases). The CDR3 nucleotides are TGTGCCAGCAGTTCACCGGGACGGTCGAACACTGAAGCTTTCTTT. Protein product: CASSSPGRSNTEAFF.